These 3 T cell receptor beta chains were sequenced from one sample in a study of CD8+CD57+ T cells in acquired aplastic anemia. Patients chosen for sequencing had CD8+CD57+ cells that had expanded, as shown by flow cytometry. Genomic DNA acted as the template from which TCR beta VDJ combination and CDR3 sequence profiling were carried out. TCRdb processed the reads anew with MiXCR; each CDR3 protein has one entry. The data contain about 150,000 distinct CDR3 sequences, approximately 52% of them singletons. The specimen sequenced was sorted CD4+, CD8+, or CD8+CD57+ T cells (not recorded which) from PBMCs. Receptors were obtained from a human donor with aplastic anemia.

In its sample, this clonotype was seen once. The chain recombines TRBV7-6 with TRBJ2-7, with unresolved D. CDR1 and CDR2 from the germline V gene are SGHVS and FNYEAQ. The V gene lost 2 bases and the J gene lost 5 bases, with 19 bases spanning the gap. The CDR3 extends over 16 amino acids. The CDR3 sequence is CASSLQLGARRNEQYF. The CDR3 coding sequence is TGTGCCAGCAGCTTACAGCTGGGCGCACGGCGGAACGAGCAGTACTTC.

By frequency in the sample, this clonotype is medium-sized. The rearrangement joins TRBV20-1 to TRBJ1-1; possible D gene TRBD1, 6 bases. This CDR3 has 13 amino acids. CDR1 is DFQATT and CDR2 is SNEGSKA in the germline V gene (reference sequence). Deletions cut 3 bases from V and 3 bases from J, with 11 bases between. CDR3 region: CSASGGGDTEAFF. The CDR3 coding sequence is TGCAGTGCTAGTGGAGGGGGAGACACTGAAGCTTTCTTT.

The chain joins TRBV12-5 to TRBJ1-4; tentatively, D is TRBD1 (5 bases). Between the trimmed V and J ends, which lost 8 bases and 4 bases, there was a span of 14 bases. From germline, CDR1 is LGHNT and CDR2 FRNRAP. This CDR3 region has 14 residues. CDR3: CASRPWGSNEKLFF. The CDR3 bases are TGTGCTAGTAGACCCTGGGGCAGTAATGAAAAACTGTTTTTT.